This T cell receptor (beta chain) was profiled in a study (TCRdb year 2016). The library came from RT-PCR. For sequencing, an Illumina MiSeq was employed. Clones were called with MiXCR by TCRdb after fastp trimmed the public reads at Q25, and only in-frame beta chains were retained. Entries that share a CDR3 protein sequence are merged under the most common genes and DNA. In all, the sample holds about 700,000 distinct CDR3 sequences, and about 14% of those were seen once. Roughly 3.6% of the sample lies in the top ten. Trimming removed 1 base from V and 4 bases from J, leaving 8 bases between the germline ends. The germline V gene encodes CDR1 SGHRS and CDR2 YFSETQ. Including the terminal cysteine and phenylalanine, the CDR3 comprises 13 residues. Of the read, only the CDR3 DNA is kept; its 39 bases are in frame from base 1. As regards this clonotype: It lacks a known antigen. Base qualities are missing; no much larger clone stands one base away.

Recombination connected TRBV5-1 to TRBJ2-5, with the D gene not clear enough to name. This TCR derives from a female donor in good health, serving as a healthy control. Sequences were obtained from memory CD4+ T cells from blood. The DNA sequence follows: TGCGCCAGCAGCTTGACTATTGGAGAGACCCAGTACTTC. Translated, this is CASSLTIGETQYF.